Below are 28 T cell receptor beta chains sequenced from a single sample in a study of cytomegalovirus exposure and HLA in healthy donors. 13 Jbeta primers and 60 Vbeta primers were used for the PCR. Profiling relied on immunoSEQ multiplex PCR, and the TCRdb table lists in-frame clones only, not all of them. The table lists approximately 170,000 clones, roughly 80% of them singletons. The sequenced material came from PBMCs. The receptors shown here come from a woman between 18 and 29 years old in good health and CMV-seronegative.

Comment on this clone: One end of the junction varies from germline; a read error may be responsible. The chain's CDR3 is CSSSLVSPSGSEKLFF. Here the CDR3 DNA reads TGTTCCAGCAGCTTAGTTTCTCCGTCGGGGTCTGAAAAACTGTTTTTT. The chain couples TRBV7-9 to TRBJ1-4; no reliable D call. Germline CDR1 and CDR2: SEHNR and FQNEAQ (reference sequence). The CDR3 is made up of 16 amino acids.

This clone was seen only once. The rearrangement links TRBV15 to TRBJ2-1; 7 nucleotides match TRBD1. Per the germline V gene, CDR1 is LNHNV and CDR2 is YYDKDF (reference sequence). Trimming removed 1 base from V and 7 bases from J; junction bases left unmatched: 4. The CDR3 is 14 amino acids. CDR3 in DNA: TGTGCCACCAGCAGAGCTGTGACAGGGAATGAGCAGTTCTTC. It encodes CATSRAVTGNEQFF.

The chain is built from TRBV4-2 and TRBJ2-7; D remains unclear. With 1 base removed from V and 7 bases from J, the gap between germline ends came to 23 bases. The CDR3 contains 17 residues. The germline V gene encodes CDR1 LGHNA and CDR2 YNFKEQ. The CDR3 nucleotides are TGTGCCAGCAGCCAAGTCCCTTGGCAGGCAAGCTCAGGAGAGCAGTACTTC. Amino acid sequence: CASSQVPWQASSGEQYF.

V usage is TRBV5-1 and J usage is TRBJ2-2; a weak D match, TRBD1 (6 bases). Deletions cut 0 bases from V and 6 bases from J, with 9 bases between. CDR1 and CDR2 (germline): SGHRS, YFSETQ. The CDR3 sequence is 14 residues long. This chain's CDR3 is CASSLEGGAGELFF. As DNA, the CDR3 is TGCGCCAGCAGCTTGGAAGGGGGTGCCGGGGAGCTGTTTTTT.

The chain combines TRBV9 with TRBJ2-5; D possibly corresponds to TRBD2 (6 bases). V lost 0 bases and J lost 5, with 11 bases in between. There are 14 residues in the CDR3. The germline V gene has CDR1 SGDLS and CDR2 YYNGEE. The CDR3, as DNA: TGTGCCAGCAGCGTAGCGGGGGAAACGGAGACCCAGTACTTC. It is translated as CASSVAGETETQYF.

This chain links TRBV4-1 with TRBJ2-5; D is possibly TRBD2 (6 bases). This CDR3 comprises 14 residues. V was trimmed by 1 base and J by 4 bases, leaving 10 bases between them. Looked up from germline, CDR1 is MGHRA and CDR2 is YSYEKL. CDR3 in amino acids: CASSQVGSGETQYF. As DNA, the CDR3 is TGCGCCAGCAGCCAAGTCGGTAGCGGAGAGACCCAGTACTTC.

The gene calls are TRBV25-1 and TRBJ2-5; 9 nucleotides align to TRBD2. This CDR3 spans 15 amino acids. V lost 0 bases, J lost 5 bases, and 4 bases stayed unmatched. Germline V gene data show CDR1 as MGHDK and CDR2 as SYGVNS. The CDR3 DNA reads as TGTGCCAGCAGTGAATATGGCGGGAGGGCGGAGACCCAGTACTTC. It codes for CASSEYGGRAETQYF.

The V gene is TRBV10-3, the J gene TRBJ1-1; D ambiguous. The V gene's germline CDR1 is ENHRY and CDR2 SYGVKD. V shed 9 bases and J shed 4 bases, with 18 bases lying between them. The CDR3 extends over 14 amino acids. CDR3 nucleotide sequence: TGTGCCATTTGGGCCGGGCCCCGGGGCACTGAAGCTTTCTTT. It specifies CAIWAGPRGTEAFF.

The chain employs TRBV10-3 and TRBJ1-2; TRBD1 is a possible D gene (5 bases). Germline values: CDR1 ENHRY, CDR2 SYGVKD. This CDR3 is built from 17 residues. The V and J ends lost 6 bases and 7 bases respectively, with 27 bases between them. The CDR3, as DNA: TGTGCCATCAGCGAAAGTCCGACACTCCGGGGGTGGGGTGGCTACACCTTC. It translates to CAISESPTLRGWGGYTF.

The chain has TRBV6-6 and TRBJ1-1, with a possible D match to TRBD1 (5 bases). The CDR3 is made up of 14 amino acids. The V end lost 6 bases, the J end lost 1 base, and 12 bases lay between the germline ends. Per germline, CDR1 MNHNY and CDR2 SVGAGI (reference sequence). CDR3 coding DNA: TGTGCCAGCAGCATATTAGGACAGAACACTGAAGCTTTCTTT. Protein: CASSILGQNTEAFF.

The chain is built from TRBV19 and TRBJ2-7; 11 bases agree with TRBD2. Germline loops: CDR1 LNHDA, CDR2 SQIVND (reference sequence). V gave up 7 bases and J gave up 2 bases; unmatched junction bases: 7. This CDR3 region has 15 residues. CDR3 bases: TGTGCCAGTACCCTGGGGACTAGCGGTCCCTACGAGCAGTACTTC. Its translation: CASTLGTSGPYEQYF.

CDR3 protein: CASSLAPGIEQFF. The CDR3 DNA reads TGTGCCAGCAGCTTAGCGCCGGGTATTGAGCAGTTCTTC. The chain couples TRBV7-2 to TRBJ2-1, with D unresolved. The V and J ends lost 0 bases and 9 bases respectively, with 9 bases between them. CDR1 SGHTA and CDR2 FQGNSA come from the germline V gene. The CDR3 has 13 amino acids.

This clone was seen more than once but under ten times. This chain connects TRBV28 to TRBJ1-2; D is possibly TRBD1 (6 bases). V gave up 4 bases and J gave up 8 bases, with 14 bases separating them. CDR1 is MDHEN and CDR2 is SYDVKM in the germline V gene. CDR3 size: 13 residues. The DNA for the CDR3 is TGTGCCAGCAGTTCCCCCCAGGGGTGGGGCTACACCTTC. Translating gives CASSSPQGWGYTF.

This chain connects TRBV14 to TRBJ1-2; no reliable D call. Germline V gene sequence: CDR1 SGHDN, CDR2 FVKESK. CDR3 length: 15 amino acids. Between the trimmed V and J ends, which lost 4 bases and 7 bases, there was a span of 19 bases. CDR3 DNA: TGTGCCAGCAGCCTAGCACGGACTACTTCGAGTGGCTACACCTTC. Protein sequence: CASSLARTTSSGYTF.

The chain joins TRBV27 to TRBJ2-7; D uncertain. The V and J ends lost 5 bases and 3 bases respectively, with 11 bases between them. The CDR3 consists of 13 residues. Germline values: CDR1 MNHEY, CDR2 SMNVEV (reference sequence). The CDR3 nucleotides are TGTGCCAGCAGTCCCAATAGCTACTACGAGCAGTACTTC. This translates into CASSPNSYYEQYF.

V usage is TRBV7-8 and J usage is TRBJ2-7; D unclear. The CDR3 covers 15 residues. Germline V CDR1 and CDR2: SGHVS, FQNEAQ. Trimming took off 6 bases at V and 7 bases at J, with 22 bases between the two ends. The CDR3 protein is CASSYSGRNSFEQYF. CDR3 DNA sequence: TGTGCCAGCAGTTACTCTGGCCGAAACAGCTTTGAGCAGTACTTC.

V and J are TRBV30 and TRBJ1-4; D is uncertain. Trimming shortened V by 2 bases and J by 4 bases, and 8 bases separated the two germline ends. This CDR3 spans 13 amino acids. Germline loops: CDR1 GTSNPN, CDR2 SVGIG (reference sequence). The CDR3 coding sequence is TGTGCCTGGAGTCCTAGCGGTAATGAAAAACTGTTTTTT. Protein: CAWSPSGNEKLFF.

This rearrangement joins TRBV5-1 to TRBJ1-2; 7 bases match TRBD1. The J segment lost 6 bases and the V segment lost 5 bases, leaving 10 bases of the junction unmatched. The length of the CDR3 is 14 residues. Germline V lookup: CDR1 SGHRS, CDR2 YFSETQ. The CDR3 sequence: CASSSDLTGDGYTF. The CDR3 nucleotides are TGCGCCAGCAGTTCCGACCTAACAGGGGATGGCTACACCTTC.

In this sample, this clone turned up once. The chain uses TRBV14 and TRBJ2-1, with TRBD2 as a possible D gene (6 bases). The CDR3 consists of 13 residues. CDR1 is SGHDN, CDR2 FVKESK, per germline. V was shortened by 1 base and J by 9 bases, with 10 bases between the two germline ends. CDR3 nucleotide sequence: TGTGCCAGCAGCCAAGCGGGAGCACGTGAGCAGTTCTTC. Protein sequence: CASSQAGAREQFF.

J is TRBJ2-3 and V is TRBV28, with a tentative D call TRBD2 (5 bases). CDR1 is MDHEN, CDR2 SYDVKM, per germline. This CDR3 contains 17 residues. V lost 3 bases, J lost 7 bases, and 23 bases lay in between. The DNA of the CDR3 is TGTGCCAGCAGTTTTTCCCCGAGCGTTGGCGGGTGGAATACGCAGTATTTT. This translates into CASSFSPSVGGWNTQYF. Drawing the rest from reference TRBV28 and TRBJ2-3, the complete variable domain is DVKVTQSSRYLVKRTGEKVFLECVQDMDHENMFWYRQDPGLGLRLIYFSYDVKMKEKGDIPEGYSVSREKKERFSLILESASTNQTSMYLCASSFSPSVGGWNTQYFGPGTRLTVL.

The genes are TRBV14 and TRBJ2-7; 7 nucleotides align to TRBD1. This CDR3 is 14 amino acids long. Trimming at V came to 1 base and at J to 6 bases, leaving 6 bases not matched to a gene. The germline V gene has CDR1 SGHDN and CDR2 FVKESK. The CDR3 loop is CASSQAGGGSEQYF. The CDR3, as DNA: TGTGCCAGCAGCCAAGCAGGGGGTGGCTCCGAGCAGTACTTC. Complete variable domain (other parts from reference TRBV14 and TRBJ2-7): EAGVTQFPSHSVIEKGQTVTLRCDPISGHDNLYWYRRVMGKEIKFLLHFVKESKQDESGMPNNRFLAERTGGTYSTLKVQPAELEDSGVYFCASSQAGGGSEQYFGPGTRLTVT.

This clone was seen a handful of times. V usage is TRBV28 and J usage is TRBJ1-2; weak D call: TRBD1 (6 bases). The CDR3 sequence is 17 residues long. V lost 7 bases, J lost 4 bases, and 25 bases lay in between. CDR1 is MDHEN, CDR2 SYDVKM, per germline. The chain's CDR3 is CASTSPGGGGSGYGYTF. The CDR3 DNA reads as TGTGCCAGCACTTCACCCGGGGGAGGGGGTAGCGGCTATGGCTACACCTTC.

Only one count was recorded for this clone. The chain's CDR3 is CASSEEGRGAGGVNYEQYF. In DNA form, the CDR3 reads TGTGCCAGCAGTGAAGAGGGACGTGGGGCGGGAGGAGTAAACTACGAGCAGTACTTC. The V and J genes are TRBV6-1 and TRBJ2-7; 8 positions match TRBD2. The CDR3 has 19 residues. The V gene's germline CDR1 is MNHNS and CDR2 SASEGT. The ends lost 1 base at V and 3 bases at J; junction bases unmatched: 17.

This clone is a singleton in its sample. The chain has TRBV14 and TRBJ2-1; 13 nucleotides match TRBD2. The ends lost 4 bases at V and 8 bases at J; junction bases unmatched: 8. In germline, CDR1 is SGHDN, CDR2 FVKESK. CDR3 length equals 16 residues. The CDR3 DNA reads TGTGCCAGCAGCCGCGTCGGGACTAGCGGGACGGATGAGCAGTTCTTC. The encoded protein is CASSRVGTSGTDEQFF.

The chain is built from TRBV5-8 and TRBJ2-6, with 9 bases fitting TRBD1. Germline V gives CDR1 SGHTS, CDR2 YDEGEE. V shed 4 bases and J 4 bases; nucleotides not matched to a gene: 12. The CDR3 is made up of 18 amino acids. DNA for the CDR3: TGTGCCAGCAGCAACTGGACAGGGGCGCCGACGGGGGCCAACGTCCTGACTTTC. Translation: CASSNWTGAPTGANVLTF.

The chain uses TRBV28 and TRBJ2-7, with D possibly TRBD2 on 6 matching bases. The CDR3 spans 15 residues. CDR1 and CDR2 (germline): MDHEN, SYDVKM. The germline V and J ends were trimmed by 7 bases and 1 base, with 17 bases remaining between them. The DNA of the CDR3 is TGTGCCAGCACCAGGGAGGACGGGAAATCCTACGAGCAGTACTTC. Translation: CASTREDGKSYEQYF.

The V gene is TRBV16, the J gene TRBJ2-1, with D maybe TRBD1 (6 bases). This CDR3 comprises 15 residues. V was trimmed by 4 bases and J by 1 base, leaving 11 bases between them. Germline-derived CDR1 and CDR2 are KGHSY and FQNENV. The CDR3 DNA follows: TGTGCCAGCAGCCTTTCAGGGGTTTCCTACAATGAGCAGTTCTTC. The encoded protein is CASSLSGVSYNEQFF.

Comment on this clone: The conserved phenylalanine or tryptophan normally closing the CDR3 is absent here, so this likely arose from a read error. The chain recombines TRBV18 with TRBJ1-4; D gene ambiguous. V was cut by 2 bases and J by 0 bases, with 4 bases left in between. CDR1 is KGHSH and CDR2 is LQKENI in the germline V gene. The CDR3 extends over 14 amino acids. Here the CDR3 DNA reads TGTGCCAGCTCACCATCAGCAACTAATGAAAAACTGTTTCTT. Translation gives CASSPSATNEKLFL.